The 29 T cell receptor beta chains presented below share a single source sample, sequenced in a study of blood T cell repertoires in COVID-19. Assay: immunoSEQ multiplex PCR; the TCRdb copy retains only in-frame clones and omits some. This table has over 100,000 clones, approximately 84% appearing once. The sequencing sample was made of peripheral blood. The source is a woman between 45 and 65 years old with acute or convalescent COVID-19.

V is TRBV11-2 and J is TRBJ1-4, with TRBD1 identical over 10 bases. From germline, CDR1 is SGHAT and CDR2 FQNNGV. This CDR3 region has 16 residues. With 2 bases clipped from V and 8 bases from J, the junction kept 8 bases outside the gene matches. In DNA, the CDR3 is TGTGCCAGCAGCTTAAATGACAGGGGGCGTCCCGAAAAACTGTTTTTT. Translating it yields CASSLNDRGRPEKLFF.

J is TRBJ2-6 and V is TRBV30; D ambiguous. V was pared by 4 bases and J by 2 bases, with 3 bases between. This CDR3 is built from 12 residues. CDR1 is GTSNPN, CDR2 SVGIG, per germline (reference sequence). DNA for the CDR3: TGTGCCTGGACGGCTGGGGCCAACGTCCTGACTTTC. Protein product: CAWTAGANVLTF.

The V call is TRBV27, the J call TRBJ1-1; 9 positions match TRBD1. With 5 bases clipped from V and 4 bases from J, the junction kept 8 bases outside the gene matches. This CDR3 has 15 amino acids. The germline V gene has CDR1 MNHEY and CDR2 SMNVEV (reference sequence). The CDR3: CASSPRLTGGTEAFF. The CDR3, as DNA: TGTGCCAGCAGTCCCCGATTGACAGGGGGCACTGAAGCTTTCTTT.

This rearrangement joins TRBV7-2 to TRBJ1-2; 8 bases are shared with TRBD1. J gave up 5 bases and V 5 bases, and 4 bases lay outside the gene matches. Germline lookup yields CDR1 SGHTA and CDR2 FQGNSA. This CDR3 has 13 residues. The CDR3 here is CASSPDRGYGYTF. As DNA, the CDR3 is TGTGCCAGCAGCCCCGACAGGGGTTATGGCTACACCTTC.

CDR3 in amino acids: CASWGRDSNQPQHF. In DNA, the CDR3 is TGTGCCAGCTGGGGGAGGGATAGCAATCAGCCCCAGCATTTT. The chain couples TRBV28 to TRBJ1-5; maybe TRBD1 (5 bases). Germline CDR1 MDHEN, CDR2 SYDVKM. V lost 8 bases, J lost 0 bases, and 11 bases lay in between. The CDR3 is 14 residues long.

This clone turned up a few times. V usage is TRBV15 and J usage is TRBJ1-1; D is unresolved. Trimming pared 0 bases from V and 11 bases from J, leaving 16 bases between. Germline values: CDR1 LNHNV, CDR2 YYDKDF (reference sequence). CDR3 length equals 14 residues. The CDR3 loop is CATSRDRTARGAFF. The CDR3 nucleotides are TGTGCCACCAGCAGAGATAGAACAGCCAGAGGGGCTTTCTTT.

This chain connects TRBV7-3 to TRBJ2-7, with TRBD1 matching over 8 bases. The V gene's germline CDR1 is SGHTA and CDR2 FQGTGA. V shed 4 bases, J shed 5 bases, and the junction held 4 bases outside the gene matches. The CDR3 covers 13 residues. Written as DNA, the CDR3 is TGTGCCAGCAGCTCAACAGGGGGAGACGAGCAGTACTTC. It translates to CASSSTGGDEQYF.

The genes are TRBV30 and TRBJ2-7; the D gene is possibly TRBD2 (6 bases). This CDR3 comprises 16 residues. Germline CDR1 is GTSNPN and CDR2 is SVGIG (reference sequence). V lost 0 bases and J lost 0, with 15 bases in between. The CDR3 here is CAWSVRTGTYSYEQYF. The CDR3 nucleotides read TGTGCCTGGAGTGTACGTACGGGGACTTACTCCTACGAGCAGTACTTC.

The chain recombines TRBV5-1 with TRBJ2-2, with 9 bases aligning to TRBD1. The CDR3 is 15 residues long. V lost 0 bases to trimming and J lost 7 bases; unmatched junction nucleotides: 4. Germline CDR1 SGHRS, CDR2 YFSETQ. The CDR3 loop reads CASSLGTGVDGELFF. The CDR3 bases are TGCGCCAGCAGCTTGGGGACAGGGGTTGACGGGGAGCTGTTTTTT.

J is TRBJ1-3 and V is TRBV10-3, with D maybe TRBD1 (6 bases). The ends were cut back, 6 bases at V and 1 base at J, with 10 bases in the middle. This CDR3 comprises 14 residues. The germline V gene has CDR1 ENHRY and CDR2 SYGVKD. CDR3 protein: CAISYTGSGNTIYF. CDR3 nucleotide sequence: TGTGCCATCAGCTACACAGGGTCTGGAAACACCATATATTTT.

The V and J genes are TRBV5-1 and TRBJ2-5; D perhaps matches TRBD1 (6 bases). Germline CDR1 is SGHRS and CDR2 is YFSETQ. V lost 0 bases and J 5 bases, leaving 14 bases between the germline ends. This CDR3 contains 15 residues. The CDR3 region is CASSLGTEGRETQYF. CDR3 coding DNA: TGCGCCAGCAGCTTGGGGACAGAAGGGCGCGAGACCCAGTACTTC.

The V call is TRBV4-2, the J call TRBJ2-3; TRBD2 aligns across 15 bases. V gave up 3 bases and J gave up 8 bases; unmatched junction bases: 12. This CDR3 has 18 residues. In germline, CDR1 is LGHNA, CDR2 YNFKEQ. CDR3 DNA sequence: TGTGCCAGCAGCCAGACCGGGACTAGCGGGGGGAGGTTGGGTACGCAGTATTTT. Translation: CASSQTGTSGGRLGTQYF.

The rearrangement joins TRBV7-3 to TRBJ2-2, with TRBD1 identical over 7 bases. From germline, CDR1 is SGHTA and CDR2 FQGTGA. The CDR3 length is 16 residues. Trimming took 5 bases from V and 7 from J; bases not matched to a gene: 13. The CDR3 spells CASSQDRAISSGELFF. The CDR3 DNA sequence: TGTGCCAGCAGCCAAGACAGGGCCATCTCGAGCGGGGAGCTGTTTTTT.

This clone was observed a handful of times. The chain couples TRBV5-6 to TRBJ1-2, with 10 bases identical to TRBD1. After removal of 3 bases from V and 5 bases from J, the junction contained 7 bases not matched to a gene. This CDR3 region has 15 residues. The germline CDR1 and CDR2 sequences are SGHDT and YYEEEE. CDR3: CASSSRDRGRYGYTF. CDR3 in DNA: TGTGCCAGCAGCTCCCGGGACAGGGGAAGATATGGCTACACCTTC.

The genes are TRBV5-1 and TRBJ1-3, with a possible D match to TRBD1 (5 bases). Trimming removed 0 bases at V and 2 bases at J, with 12 bases between. The CDR3 spans 16 residues. Germline assignment: CDR1 SGHRS and CDR2 YFSETQ. The CDR3 region is CASSLEAGMPGNTIYF. The CDR3 DNA reads as TGCGCCAGCAGCTTGGAGGCAGGGATGCCTGGAAACACCATATATTTT.

This clone has just a few counts. J is TRBJ2-5 and V is TRBV24-1; 11 bases align to TRBD1. CDR1 KGHDR and CDR2 SFDVKD come from the germline V gene. This CDR3 is 15 amino acids long. The V and J ends lost 9 bases and 4 bases, in that order; junction bases with no gene match: 9. In DNA form, the CDR3 reads TGTGCCACCGGCCCAGGGACAGGGGGGCTAGAGACCCAGTACTTC. Protein sequence: CATGPGTGGLETQYF.

The chain recombines TRBV6-2 or TRBV6-3 with TRBJ1-1, with 9 bases matching TRBD1. Germline-derived CDR1 and CDR2 are MNHEY and SVGEGT. The CDR3 is 13 residues long. V dropped 5 bases and J dropped 4; count of bases not matched to a gene: 2. CDR3 amino acids: CASSTTGGTEAFF. Here the CDR3 DNA reads TGTGCCAGCAGTACGACAGGGGGCACTGAAGCTTTCTTT.

The chain carries TRBV6-1 and TRBJ1-2, with TRBD1 matching over 7 bases. The germline gives CDR1 MNHNS, CDR2 SASEGT. This CDR3 spans 15 amino acids. Trimming at V came to 0 bases and at J to 4 bases, leaving 5 bases not matched to a gene. CDR3 in amino acids: CASSEARQGTYGYTF. The DNA of the CDR3 is TGTGCCAGCAGTGAAGCCCGACAGGGTACCTATGGCTACACCTTC.

The chain employs TRBV19 and TRBJ2-3; the D gene is possibly TRBD1 (6 bases). The length of the CDR3 is 15 residues. Per the germline V gene, CDR1 is LNHDA and CDR2 is SQIVND (reference sequence). Between the trimmed V and J ends, which lost 7 bases and 0 bases, there was a span of 14 bases. CDR3 sequence reads: CASTPRTASTDTQYF. CDR3 DNA sequence: TGTGCCAGTACCCCGAGGACAGCCAGCACAGATACGCAGTATTTT. Combining the CDR3 with reference TRBV19 and TRBJ2-3 gives the whole variable domain DGGITQSPKYLFRKEGQNVTLSCEQNLNHDAMYWYRQDPGQGLRLIYYSQIVNDFQKGDIAEGYSVSREKKESFPLTVTSAQKNPTAFYLCASTPRTASTDTQYFGPGTRLTVL.

The rearrangement joins TRBV24-1 to TRBJ1-2; D is unresolved. The CDR3 consists of 13 residues. Germline values: CDR1 KGHDR, CDR2 SFDVKD. V was clipped by 5 bases and J by 5 bases, with 11 bases between them. The CDR3 loop is CATSGGVAYGYTF. CDR3 DNA: TGTGCCACCAGTGGCGGGGTTGCGTATGGCTACACCTTC.

A note on this clone: The sample carries other DNA sequences with the same CDR3. The chain carries TRBV19 and TRBJ2-2; 7 bases agree with TRBD1. Germline V lookup: CDR1 LNHDA, CDR2 SQIVND (reference sequence). The trim removed 6 bases at V and 1 base at J, leaving 2 bases unmatched. The CDR3 consists of 14 residues. This chain's CDR3 is CASRRQGNTGELFF. CDR3 DNA: TGTGCCAGTAGAAGACAGGGGAACACCGGGGAGCTGTTTTTT. The full variable domain, its missing parts supplied by reference TRBV19 and TRBJ2-2, is DGGITQSPKYLFRKEGQNVTLSCEQNLNHDAMYWYRQDPGQGLRLIYYSQIVNDFQKGDIAEGYSVSREKKESFPLTVTSAQKNPTAFYLCASRRQGNTGELFFGEGSRLTVL.

The rearrangement links TRBV5-1 to TRBJ1-3; a possible D gene is TRBD1 (5 bases). The length of the CDR3 is 14 residues. Trimming cost V 0 bases and J 3 bases, with 7 bases left between them. Germline-derived CDR1 and CDR2 are SGHRS and YFSETQ. The CDR3 sequence is CASSLEGFGNTIYF. The CDR3 nucleotides read TGCGCCAGCAGCTTGGAGGGGTTTGGAAACACCATATATTTT.

The genes are TRBV10-1 and TRBJ1-1; D gene ambiguous. V was clipped by 0 bases and J by 1 base, with 3 bases between them. Germline V gene data show CDR1 as WNHNN and CDR2 as SYGVQD (reference sequence). The CDR3 spans 13 residues. DNA for the CDR3: TGCGCCAGCAGTGAGTCCGGGAACACTGAAGCTTTCTTT. This codes for CASSESGNTEAFF.

The chain employs TRBV5-1 and TRBJ1-1; D possibly corresponds to TRBD1 (5 bases). Trimming took off 4 bases at V and 1 base at J, with 11 bases between the two ends. The germline gives CDR1 SGHRS, CDR2 YFSETQ. CDR3 size: 14 residues. CDR3 in amino acids: CASSTSGGNTEAFF. In DNA, the CDR3 is TGCGCCAGCAGCACCTCGGGGGGGAACACTGAAGCTTTCTTT.

The CDR3 coding sequence is TGTGCCAGCTCACTGGGACAGAAGTTGAACACTGAAGCTTTCTTT. Residues: CASSLGQKLNTEAFF. The chain joins TRBV18 to TRBJ1-1, with 7 bases lining up with TRBD1. Germline values: CDR1 KGHSH, CDR2 LQKENI. The CDR3 covers 15 residues. Unmatched junction bases numbered 5, after V lost 4 bases and J lost 0 bases.

The chain carries TRBV29-1 and TRBJ1-3, with 7 bases identical to TRBD1. V dropped 7 bases and J dropped 0; count of bases not matched to a gene: 9. The CDR3 is 15 residues long. CDR1 is SQVTM and CDR2 is ANQGSEA in the germline V gene. The CDR3 loop is CSAGDSLSSGNTIYF. As DNA, the CDR3 is TGCAGCGCTGGGGACAGTTTAAGCTCTGGAAACACCATATATTTT.

This chain uses TRBV11-2 with TRBJ2-1, with D maybe TRBD1 (7 bases). V was shortened by 0 bases and J by 4 bases, with 10 bases between the two germline ends. Germline CDR1 is SGHAT and CDR2 is FQNNGV. This CDR3 spans 15 amino acids. The CDR3 protein is CASSLDRGEYNEQFF. The CDR3 nucleotides read TGTGCCAGCAGCTTAGACAGGGGGGAATACAATGAGCAGTTCTTC.

This clone occurred once. As DNA, the CDR3 is TGTGCCAGCAGCCCACGGGGGGGCCGCCATGAGCAGTTCTTC. Protein product: CASSPRGGRHEQFF. V is TRBV11-2 and J is TRBJ2-1; 8 nucleotides agree with TRBD2. The CDR3 spans 14 residues. V shed 5 bases, J shed 8 bases, and the junction held 8 bases outside the gene matches. Germline V gives CDR1 SGHAT, CDR2 FQNNGV.

In this sample, this clone turned up once. One end of the junction is discordant with germline, which a read error may explain. This chain joins TRBV7-2 and TRBJ1-2, with 9 bases identical to TRBD1. The CDR3 extends over 13 amino acids. Germline CDR1 is SGHTA and CDR2 is FQGNSA. CDR3 region: CASSLDRGQFPYF. Here the CDR3 DNA reads TGTGCCAGCAGCTTAGACAGGGGGCAGTTCCCCTACTTC. Full variable domain (missing parts from reference TRBV7-2 and TRBJ1-2): GAGVSQSPSNKVTEKGKDVELRCDPISGHTALYWYRQSLGQGLEFLIYFQGNSAPDKSGLPSDRFSAERTGGSVSTLTIQRTQQEDSAVYLCASSLDRGQFPYFGSGTRLTVV.